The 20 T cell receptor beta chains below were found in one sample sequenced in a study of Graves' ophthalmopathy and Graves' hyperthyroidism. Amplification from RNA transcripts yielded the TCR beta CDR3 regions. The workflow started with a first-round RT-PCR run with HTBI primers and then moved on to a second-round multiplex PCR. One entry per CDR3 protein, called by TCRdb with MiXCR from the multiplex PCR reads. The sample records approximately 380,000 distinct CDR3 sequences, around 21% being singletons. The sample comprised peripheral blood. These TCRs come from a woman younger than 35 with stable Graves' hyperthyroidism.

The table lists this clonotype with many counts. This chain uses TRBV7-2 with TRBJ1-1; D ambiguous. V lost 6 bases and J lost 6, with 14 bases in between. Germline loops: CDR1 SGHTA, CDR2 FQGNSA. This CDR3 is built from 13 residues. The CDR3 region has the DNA TGTGCCAGCAGTGCCCTGAGGTCCTCTGAAGCTTTCTTT. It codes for CASSALRSSEAFF.

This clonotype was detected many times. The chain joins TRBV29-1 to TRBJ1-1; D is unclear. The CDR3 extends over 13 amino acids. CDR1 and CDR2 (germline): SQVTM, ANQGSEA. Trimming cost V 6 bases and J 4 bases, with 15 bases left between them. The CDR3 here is CSVAAAVGTEAFF. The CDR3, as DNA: TGCAGCGTGGCGGCGGCGGTGGGCACTGAAGCTTTCTTT.

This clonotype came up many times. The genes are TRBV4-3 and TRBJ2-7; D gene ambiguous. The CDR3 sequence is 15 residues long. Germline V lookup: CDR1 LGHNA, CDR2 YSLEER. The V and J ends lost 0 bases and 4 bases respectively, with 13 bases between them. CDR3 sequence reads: CASSQDQGYLYEQYF. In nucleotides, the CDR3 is TGCGCCAGCAGCCAAGATCAAGGCTATTTGTACGAGCAGTACTTC.

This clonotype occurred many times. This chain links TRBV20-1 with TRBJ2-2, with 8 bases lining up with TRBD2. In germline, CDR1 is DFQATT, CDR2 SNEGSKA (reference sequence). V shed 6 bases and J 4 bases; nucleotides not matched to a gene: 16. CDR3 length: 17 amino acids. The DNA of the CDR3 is TGCAGTGCCCAACACGGTACAGCGGGAGTTCTCACCGGGGAGCTGTTTTTT. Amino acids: CSAQHGTAGVLTGELFF.

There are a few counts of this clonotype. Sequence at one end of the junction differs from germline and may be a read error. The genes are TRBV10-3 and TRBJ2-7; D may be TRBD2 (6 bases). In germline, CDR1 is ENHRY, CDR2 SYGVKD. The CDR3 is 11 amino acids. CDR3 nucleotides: TGTGCCATCAGTGATGGGACTTCCAGCGTCTTC. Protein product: CAISDGTSSVF.

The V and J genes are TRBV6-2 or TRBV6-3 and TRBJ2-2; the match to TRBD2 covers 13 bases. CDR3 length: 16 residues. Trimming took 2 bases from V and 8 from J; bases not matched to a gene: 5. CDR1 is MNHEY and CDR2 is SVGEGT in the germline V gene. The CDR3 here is CASSYGLAGASGELFF. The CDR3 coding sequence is TGTGCCAGCAGTTACGGACTAGCGGGAGCTTCTGGGGAGCTGTTTTTT.

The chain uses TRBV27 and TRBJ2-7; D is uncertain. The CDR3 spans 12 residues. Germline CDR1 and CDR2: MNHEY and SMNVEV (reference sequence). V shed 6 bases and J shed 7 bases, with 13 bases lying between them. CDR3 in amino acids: CASRNSLGEQYF. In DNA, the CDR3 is TGTGCCAGCAGGAACTCTCTGGGGGAGCAGTACTTC.

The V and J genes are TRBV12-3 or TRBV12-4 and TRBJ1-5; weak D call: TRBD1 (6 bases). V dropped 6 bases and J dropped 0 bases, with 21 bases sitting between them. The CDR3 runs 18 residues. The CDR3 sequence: CASSNHHAGDYSNQPQHF. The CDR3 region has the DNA TGTGCCAGCAGCAACCACCACGCAGGGGATTATAGCAATCAGCCCCAGCATTTT.

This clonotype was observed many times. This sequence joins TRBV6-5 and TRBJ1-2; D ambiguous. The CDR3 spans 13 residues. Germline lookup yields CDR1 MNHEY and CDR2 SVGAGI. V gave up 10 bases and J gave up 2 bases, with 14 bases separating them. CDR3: CATADGLNYGYTF. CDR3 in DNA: TGTGCCACCGCGGACGGACTAAACTATGGCTACACCTTC.

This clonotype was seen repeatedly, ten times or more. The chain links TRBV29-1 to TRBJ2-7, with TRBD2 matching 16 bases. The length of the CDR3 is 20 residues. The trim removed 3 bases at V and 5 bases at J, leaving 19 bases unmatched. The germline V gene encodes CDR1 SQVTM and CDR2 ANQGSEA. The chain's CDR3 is CSVDHGRGPGLAGGPNEQYF. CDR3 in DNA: TGCAGCGTTGACCACGGGAGGGGACCGGGACTAGCGGGAGGGCCGAACGAGCAGTACTTC.

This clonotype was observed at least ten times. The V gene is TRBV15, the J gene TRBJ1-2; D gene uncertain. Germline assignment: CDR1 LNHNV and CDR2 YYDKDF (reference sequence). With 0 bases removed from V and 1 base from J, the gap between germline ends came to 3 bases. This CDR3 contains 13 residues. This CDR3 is CATSRDVNYGYTF. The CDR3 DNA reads TGTGCCACCAGCAGAGACGTTAACTATGGCTACACCTTC. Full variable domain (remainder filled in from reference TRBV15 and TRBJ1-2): DAMVIQNPRYQVTQFGKPVTLSCSQTLNHNVMYWYQQKSSQAPKLLFHYYDKDFNNEADTPDNFQSRRPNTSFCFLDIRSPGLGDTAMYLCATSRDVNYGYTFGSGTRLTVV.

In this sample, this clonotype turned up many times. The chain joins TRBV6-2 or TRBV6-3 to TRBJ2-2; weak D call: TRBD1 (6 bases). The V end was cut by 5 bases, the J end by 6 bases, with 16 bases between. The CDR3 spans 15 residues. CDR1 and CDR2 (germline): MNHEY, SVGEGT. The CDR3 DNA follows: TGTGCCAGCAGTCTAAGCTACAGGGATGCCGGGGAGCTGTTTTTT. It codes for CASSLSYRDAGELFF.

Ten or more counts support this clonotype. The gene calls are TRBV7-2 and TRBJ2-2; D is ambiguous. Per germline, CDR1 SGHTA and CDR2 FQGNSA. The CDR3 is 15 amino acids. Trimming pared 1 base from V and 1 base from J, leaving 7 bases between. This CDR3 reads CASSLGFRNTGELFF. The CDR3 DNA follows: TGTGCCAGCAGCTTAGGTTTTCGGAACACCGGGGAGCTGTTTTTT.

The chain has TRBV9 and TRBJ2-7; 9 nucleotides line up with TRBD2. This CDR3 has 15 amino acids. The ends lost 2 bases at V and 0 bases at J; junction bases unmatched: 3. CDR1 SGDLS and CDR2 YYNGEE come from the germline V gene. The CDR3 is CASSVAGGPSYEQYF. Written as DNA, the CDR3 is TGTGCCAGCAGCGTTGCGGGGGGGCCCTCCTACGAGCAGTACTTC. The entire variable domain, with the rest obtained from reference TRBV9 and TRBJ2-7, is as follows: DSGVTQTPKHLITATGQRVTLRCSPRSGDLSVYWYQQSLDQGLQFLIQYYNGEERAKGNILERFSAQQFPDLHSELNLSSLELGDSALYFCASSVAGGPSYEQYFGPGTRLTVT.

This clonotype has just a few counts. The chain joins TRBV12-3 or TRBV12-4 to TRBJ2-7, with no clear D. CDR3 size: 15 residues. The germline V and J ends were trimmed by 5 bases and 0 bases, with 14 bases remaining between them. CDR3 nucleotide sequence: TGTGCCAGCAGTCTCTTGTTCGGTAGCTCCTACGAGCAGTACTTC. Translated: CASSLLFGSSYEQYF.

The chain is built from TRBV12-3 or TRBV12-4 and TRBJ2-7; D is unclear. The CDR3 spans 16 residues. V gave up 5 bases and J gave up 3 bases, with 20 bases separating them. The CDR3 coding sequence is TGTGCCAGCAGTGCCGCAGCTGGGCAGTACCTCTACGAGCAGTACTTC. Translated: CASSAAAGQYLYEQYF.

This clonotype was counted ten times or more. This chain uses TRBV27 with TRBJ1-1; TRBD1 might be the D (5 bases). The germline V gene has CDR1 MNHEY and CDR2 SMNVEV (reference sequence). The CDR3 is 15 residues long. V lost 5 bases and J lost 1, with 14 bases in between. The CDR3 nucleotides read TGTGCCAGCAGTCCCGAAGGGGCAGGGAACACTGAAGCTTTCTTT. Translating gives CASSPEGAGNTEAFF.

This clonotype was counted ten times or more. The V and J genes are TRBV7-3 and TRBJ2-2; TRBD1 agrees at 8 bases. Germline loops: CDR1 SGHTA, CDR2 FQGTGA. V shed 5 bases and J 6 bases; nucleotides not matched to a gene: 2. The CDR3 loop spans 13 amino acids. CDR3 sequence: CASSTGGPGELFF. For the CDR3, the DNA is TGTGCCAGCAGCACAGGGGGGCCCGGGGAGCTGTTTTTT.

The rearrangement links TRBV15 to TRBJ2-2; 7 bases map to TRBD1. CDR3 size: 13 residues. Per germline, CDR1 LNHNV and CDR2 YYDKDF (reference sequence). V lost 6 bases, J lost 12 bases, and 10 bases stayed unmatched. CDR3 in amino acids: CATRPPTGTKLFF. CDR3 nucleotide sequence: TGTGCCACCAGACCCCCGACAGGGACGAAGCTGTTTTTT.

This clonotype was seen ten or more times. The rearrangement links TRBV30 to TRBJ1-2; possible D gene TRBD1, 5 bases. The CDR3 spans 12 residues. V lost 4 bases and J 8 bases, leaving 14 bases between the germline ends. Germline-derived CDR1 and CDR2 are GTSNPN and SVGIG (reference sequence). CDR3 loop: CAWTLTGVGYTF. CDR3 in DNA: TGTGCCTGGACCCTAACGGGGGTGGGCTACACCTTC.